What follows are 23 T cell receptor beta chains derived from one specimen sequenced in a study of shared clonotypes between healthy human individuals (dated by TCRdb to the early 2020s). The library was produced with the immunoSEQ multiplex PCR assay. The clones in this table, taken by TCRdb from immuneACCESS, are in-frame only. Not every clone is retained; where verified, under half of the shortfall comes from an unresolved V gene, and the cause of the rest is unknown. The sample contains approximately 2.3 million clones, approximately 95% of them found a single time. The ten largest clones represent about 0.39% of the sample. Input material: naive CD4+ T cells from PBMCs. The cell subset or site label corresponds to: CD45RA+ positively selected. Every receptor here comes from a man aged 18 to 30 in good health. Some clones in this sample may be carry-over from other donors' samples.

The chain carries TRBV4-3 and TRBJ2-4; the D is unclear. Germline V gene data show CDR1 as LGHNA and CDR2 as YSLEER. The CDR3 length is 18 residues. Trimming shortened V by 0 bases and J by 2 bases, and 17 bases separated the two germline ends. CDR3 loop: CASSQDGRNLGSKNIQYF. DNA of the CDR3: TGCGCCAGCAGCCAAGATGGACGGAACCTCGGGTCCAAAAACATTCAGTACTTC.

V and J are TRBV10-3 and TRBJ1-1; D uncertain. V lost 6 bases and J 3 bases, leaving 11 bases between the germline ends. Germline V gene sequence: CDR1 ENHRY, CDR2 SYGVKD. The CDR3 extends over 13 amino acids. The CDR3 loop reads CAIRFNGDTEAFF. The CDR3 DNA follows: TGTGCCATCAGGTTTAACGGGGACACTGAAGCTTTCTTT.

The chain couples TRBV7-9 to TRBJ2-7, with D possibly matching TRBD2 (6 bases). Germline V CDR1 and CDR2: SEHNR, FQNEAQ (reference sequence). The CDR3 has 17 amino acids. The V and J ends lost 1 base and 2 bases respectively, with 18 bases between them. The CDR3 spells CASSLVVVSGAPYEQYF. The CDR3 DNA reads TGTGCCAGCAGCTTAGTGGTGGTCTCGGGAGCGCCCTACGAGCAGTACTTC.

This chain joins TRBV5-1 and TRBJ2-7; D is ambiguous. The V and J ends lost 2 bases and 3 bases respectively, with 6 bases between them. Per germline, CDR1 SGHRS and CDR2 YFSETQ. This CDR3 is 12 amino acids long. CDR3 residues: CASSFYGYEQYF. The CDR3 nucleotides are TGCGCCAGCAGCTTTTACGGCTACGAGCAGTACTTC.

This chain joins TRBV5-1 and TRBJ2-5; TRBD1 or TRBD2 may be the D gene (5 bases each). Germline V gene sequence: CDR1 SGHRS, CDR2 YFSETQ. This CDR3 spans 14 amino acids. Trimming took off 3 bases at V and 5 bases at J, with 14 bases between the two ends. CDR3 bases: TGCGCCAGCAGCTCGACAGACGGCGGGGAGACCCAGTACTTC. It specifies CASSSTDGGETQYF.

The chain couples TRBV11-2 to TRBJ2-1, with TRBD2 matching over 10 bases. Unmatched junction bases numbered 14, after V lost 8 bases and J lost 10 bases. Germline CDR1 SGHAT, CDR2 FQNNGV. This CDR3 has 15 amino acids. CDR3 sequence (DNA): TGTGCCAGCTCAGGAGGAGCGGGGGGGGAAGGAGAGCAGTTCTTC. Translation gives CASSGGAGGEGEQFF.

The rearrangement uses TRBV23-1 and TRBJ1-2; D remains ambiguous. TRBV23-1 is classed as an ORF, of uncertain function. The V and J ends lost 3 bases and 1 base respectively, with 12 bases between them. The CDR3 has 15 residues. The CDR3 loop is CASSQPPMGNYGYTF. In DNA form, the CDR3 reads TGCGCCAGCAGTCAGCCCCCGATGGGTAACTATGGCTACACCTTC.

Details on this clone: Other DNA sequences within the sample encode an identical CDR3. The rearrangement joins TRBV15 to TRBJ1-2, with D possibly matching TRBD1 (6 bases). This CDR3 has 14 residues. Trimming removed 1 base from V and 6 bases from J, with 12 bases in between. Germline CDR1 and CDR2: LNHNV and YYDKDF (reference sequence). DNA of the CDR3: TGTGCCACCAGCAGAGGTCCCAGGGGAGATGGCTACACCTTC. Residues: CATSRGPRGDGYTF.

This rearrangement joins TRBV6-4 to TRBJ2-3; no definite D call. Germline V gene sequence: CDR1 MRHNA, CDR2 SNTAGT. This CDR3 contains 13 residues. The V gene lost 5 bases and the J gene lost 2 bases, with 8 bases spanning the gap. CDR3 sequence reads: CASSKQNTDTQYF. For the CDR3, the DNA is TGTGCCAGCAGTAAACAGAACACAGATACGCAGTATTTT.

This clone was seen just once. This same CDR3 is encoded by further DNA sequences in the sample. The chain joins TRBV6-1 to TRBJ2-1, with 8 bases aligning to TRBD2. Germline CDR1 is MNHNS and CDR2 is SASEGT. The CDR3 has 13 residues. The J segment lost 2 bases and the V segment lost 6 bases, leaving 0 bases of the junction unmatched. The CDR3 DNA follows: TGTGCCAGCAGGACTAGCGCCTACAATGAGCAGTTCTTC. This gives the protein CASRTSAYNEQFF.

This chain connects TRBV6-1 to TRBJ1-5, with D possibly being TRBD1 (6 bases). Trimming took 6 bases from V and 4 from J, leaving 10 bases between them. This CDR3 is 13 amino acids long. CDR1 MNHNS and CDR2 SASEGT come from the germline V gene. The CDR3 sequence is CASRTQGNQPQHF. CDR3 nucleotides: TGTGCCAGCAGAACCCAGGGGAATCAGCCCCAGCATTTT.

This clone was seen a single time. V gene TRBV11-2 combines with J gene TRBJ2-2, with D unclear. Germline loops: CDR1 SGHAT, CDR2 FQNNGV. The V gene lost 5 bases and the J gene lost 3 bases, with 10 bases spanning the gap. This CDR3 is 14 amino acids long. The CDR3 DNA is TGTGCCAGCAGCGTGGCCGGGTACACCGGGGAGCTGTTTTTT. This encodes CASSVAGYTGELFF.

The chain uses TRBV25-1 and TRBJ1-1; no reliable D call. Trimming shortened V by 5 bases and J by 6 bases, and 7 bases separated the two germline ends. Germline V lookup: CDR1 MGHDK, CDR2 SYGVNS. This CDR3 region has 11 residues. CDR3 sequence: CASSRWAEAFF. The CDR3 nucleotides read TGTGCCAGCAGTAGGTGGGCTGAAGCTTTCTTT. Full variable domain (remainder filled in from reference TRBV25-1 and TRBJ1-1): EADIYQTPRYLVIGTGKKITLECSQTMGHDKMYWYQQDPGMELHLIHYSYGVNSTEKGDLSSESTVSRIRTEHFPLTLESARPSHTSQYLCASSRWAEAFFGQGTRLTVV.

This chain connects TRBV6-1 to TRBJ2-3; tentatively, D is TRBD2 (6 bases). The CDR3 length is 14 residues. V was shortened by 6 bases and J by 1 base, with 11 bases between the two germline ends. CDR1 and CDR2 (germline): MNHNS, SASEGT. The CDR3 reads CASRKLARTDTQYF. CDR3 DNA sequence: TGTGCCAGCAGAAAACTAGCCCGCACAGATACGCAGTATTTT.

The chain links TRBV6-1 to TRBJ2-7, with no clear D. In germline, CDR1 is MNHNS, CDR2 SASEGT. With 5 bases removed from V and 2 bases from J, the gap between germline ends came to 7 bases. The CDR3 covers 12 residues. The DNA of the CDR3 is TGTGCCAGCAGTAGGACCCCCTACGAGCAGTACTTC. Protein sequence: CASSRTPYEQYF.

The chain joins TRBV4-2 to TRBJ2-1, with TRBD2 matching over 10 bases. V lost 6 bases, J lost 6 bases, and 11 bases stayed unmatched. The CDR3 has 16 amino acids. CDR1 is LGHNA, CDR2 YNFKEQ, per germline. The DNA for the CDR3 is TGTGCCAGCAGTCAGCCTACTAGCGGGAAGTTCAATGAGCAGTTCTTC. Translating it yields CASSQPTSGKFNEQFF.

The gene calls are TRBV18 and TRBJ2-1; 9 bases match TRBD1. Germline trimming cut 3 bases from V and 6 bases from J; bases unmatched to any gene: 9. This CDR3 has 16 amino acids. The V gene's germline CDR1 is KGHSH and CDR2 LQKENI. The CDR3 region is CASSPAWTGDPNEQFF. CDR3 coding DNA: TGTGCCAGCTCACCCGCGTGGACAGGGGACCCCAATGAGCAGTTCTTC.

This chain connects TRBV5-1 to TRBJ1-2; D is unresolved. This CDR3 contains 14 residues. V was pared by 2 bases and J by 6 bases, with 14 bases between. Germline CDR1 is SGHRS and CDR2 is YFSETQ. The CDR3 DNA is TGCGCCAGCAGCTTATTGTTCGGGGTGAATGGCTACACCTTC. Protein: CASSLLFGVNGYTF.

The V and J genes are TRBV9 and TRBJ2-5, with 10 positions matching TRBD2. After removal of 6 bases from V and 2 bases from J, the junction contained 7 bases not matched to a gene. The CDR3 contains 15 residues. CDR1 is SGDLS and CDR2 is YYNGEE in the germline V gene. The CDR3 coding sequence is TGTGCCAGCACCGTGCGAGCGGGAGGGCAAGAGACCCAGTACTTC. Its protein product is CASTVRAGGQETQYF.

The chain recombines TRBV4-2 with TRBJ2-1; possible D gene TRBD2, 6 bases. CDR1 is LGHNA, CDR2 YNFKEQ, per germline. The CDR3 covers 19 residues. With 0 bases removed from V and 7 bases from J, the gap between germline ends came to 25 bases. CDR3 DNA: TGTGCCAGCAGCCAAGATGTGGGACTGGGGCCCTGGGGCCAAAATGAGCAGTTCTTC. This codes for CASSQDVGLGPWGQNEQFF.

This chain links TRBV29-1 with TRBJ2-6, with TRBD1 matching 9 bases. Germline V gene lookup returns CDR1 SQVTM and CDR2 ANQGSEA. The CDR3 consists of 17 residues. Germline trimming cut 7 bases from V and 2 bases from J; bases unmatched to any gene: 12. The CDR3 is CSALQGAGWPGANVLTF. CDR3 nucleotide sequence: TGCAGCGCCCTACAGGGGGCAGGATGGCCTGGGGCCAACGTCCTGACTTTC.

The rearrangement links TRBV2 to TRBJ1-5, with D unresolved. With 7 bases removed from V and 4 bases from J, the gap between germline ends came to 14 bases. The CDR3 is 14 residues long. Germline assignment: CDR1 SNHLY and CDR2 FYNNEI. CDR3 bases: TGTGCCAGCACCGGACCCCTACGGAATCAGCCCCAGCATTTT. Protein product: CASTGPLRNQPQHF.

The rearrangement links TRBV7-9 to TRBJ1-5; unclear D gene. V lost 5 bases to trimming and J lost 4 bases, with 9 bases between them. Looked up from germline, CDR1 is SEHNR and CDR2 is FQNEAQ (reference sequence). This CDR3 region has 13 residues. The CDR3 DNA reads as TGTGCCAGCAGCCAGGACGGGAATCAGCCCCAGCATTTT. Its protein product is CASSQDGNQPQHF.